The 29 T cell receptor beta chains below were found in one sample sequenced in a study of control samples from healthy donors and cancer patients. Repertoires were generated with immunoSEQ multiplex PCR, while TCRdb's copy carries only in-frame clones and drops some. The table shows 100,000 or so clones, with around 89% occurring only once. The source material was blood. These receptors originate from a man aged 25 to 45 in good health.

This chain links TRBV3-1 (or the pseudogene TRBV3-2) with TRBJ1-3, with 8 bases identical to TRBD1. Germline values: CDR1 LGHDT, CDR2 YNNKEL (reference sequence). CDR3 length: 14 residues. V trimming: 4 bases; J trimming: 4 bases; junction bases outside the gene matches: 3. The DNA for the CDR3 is TGTGCCAGCAGCCCTCGGGACAGGGGAAACACCATATATTTT. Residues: CASSPRDRGNTIYF.

CDR3 bases: TGTGCCAGTAGGAAGCGGGGGGATACCGGGGAGCTGTTTTTT. Its translation: CASRKRGDTGELFF. The rearrangement uses TRBV19 and TRBJ2-2, with 9 bases identical to TRBD2. In germline, CDR1 is LNHDA, CDR2 SQIVND (reference sequence). V lost 6 bases to trimming and J lost 5 bases; unmatched junction nucleotides: 4. The CDR3 sequence is 14 residues long.

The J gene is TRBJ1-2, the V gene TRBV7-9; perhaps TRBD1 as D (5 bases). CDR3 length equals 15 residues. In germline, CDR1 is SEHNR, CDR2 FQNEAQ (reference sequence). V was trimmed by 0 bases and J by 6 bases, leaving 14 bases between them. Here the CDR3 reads CASSLAPKWGHGYTF. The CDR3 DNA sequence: TGTGCCAGCAGCTTAGCGCCGAAGTGGGGACATGGCTACACCTTC.

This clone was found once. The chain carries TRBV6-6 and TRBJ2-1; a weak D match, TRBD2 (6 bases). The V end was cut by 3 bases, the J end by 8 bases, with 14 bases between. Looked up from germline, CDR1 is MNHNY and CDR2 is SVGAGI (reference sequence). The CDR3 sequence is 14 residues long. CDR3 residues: CASSYTREDYEQFF. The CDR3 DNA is TGTGCCAGCAGTTATACGAGGGAGGACTATGAGCAGTTCTTC.

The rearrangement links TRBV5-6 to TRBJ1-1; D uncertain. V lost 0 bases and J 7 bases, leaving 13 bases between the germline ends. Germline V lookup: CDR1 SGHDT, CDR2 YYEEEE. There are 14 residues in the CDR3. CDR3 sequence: CASSLGSPDGEAFF. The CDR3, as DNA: TGTGCCAGCAGCTTGGGGTCCCCGGACGGTGAAGCTTTCTTT.

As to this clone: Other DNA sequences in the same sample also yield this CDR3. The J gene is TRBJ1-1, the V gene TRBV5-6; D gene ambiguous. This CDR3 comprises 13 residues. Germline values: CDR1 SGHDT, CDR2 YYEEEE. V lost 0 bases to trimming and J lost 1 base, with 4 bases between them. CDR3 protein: CASSLGGNTEAFF. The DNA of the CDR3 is TGTGCCAGCAGCTTGGGCGGGAACACTGAAGCTTTCTTT. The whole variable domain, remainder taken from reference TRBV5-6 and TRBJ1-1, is DAGVTQSPTHLIKTRGQQVTLRCSPKSGHDTVSWYQQALGQGPQFIFQYYEEEERQRGNFPDRFSGHQFPNYSSELNVNALLLGDSALYLCASSLGGNTEAFFGQGTRLTVV.

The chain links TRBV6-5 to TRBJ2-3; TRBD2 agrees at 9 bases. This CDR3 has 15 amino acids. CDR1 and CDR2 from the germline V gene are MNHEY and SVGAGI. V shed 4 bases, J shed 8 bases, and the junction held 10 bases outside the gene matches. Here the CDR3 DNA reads TGTGCCAGCAGTTCTCTGCGGGGGGGCGAAGGTACGCAGTATTTT. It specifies CASSSLRGGEGTQYF.

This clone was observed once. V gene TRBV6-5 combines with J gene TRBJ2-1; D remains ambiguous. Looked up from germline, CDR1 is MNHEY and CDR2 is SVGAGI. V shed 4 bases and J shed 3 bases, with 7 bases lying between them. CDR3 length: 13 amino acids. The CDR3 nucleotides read TGTGCCAGCAGTTGGGCGCGCTACAATGAGCAGTTCTTC. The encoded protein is CASSWARYNEQFF.

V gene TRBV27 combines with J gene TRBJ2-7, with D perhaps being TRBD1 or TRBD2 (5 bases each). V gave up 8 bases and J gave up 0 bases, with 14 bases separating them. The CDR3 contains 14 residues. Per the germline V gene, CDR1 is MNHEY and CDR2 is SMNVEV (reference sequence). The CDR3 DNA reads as TGTGCCAGCGGGGGAATGACGGACTCCTACGAGCAGTACTTC. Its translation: CASGGMTDSYEQYF.

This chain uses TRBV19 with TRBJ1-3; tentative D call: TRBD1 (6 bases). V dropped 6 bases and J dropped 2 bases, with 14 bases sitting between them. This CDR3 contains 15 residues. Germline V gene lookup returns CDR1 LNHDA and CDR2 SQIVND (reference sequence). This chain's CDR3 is CASSLTGNPGNTIYF. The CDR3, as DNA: TGTGCCAGTAGCCTCACAGGGAACCCTGGAAACACCATATATTTT.

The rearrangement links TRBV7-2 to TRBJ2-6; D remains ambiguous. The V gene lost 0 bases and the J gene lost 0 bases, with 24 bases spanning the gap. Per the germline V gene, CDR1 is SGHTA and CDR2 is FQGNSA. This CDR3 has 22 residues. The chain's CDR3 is CASSLAPSIPPPFRSGANVLTF. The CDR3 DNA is TGTGCCAGCAGCTTAGCACCTTCTATTCCCCCTCCCTTCCGCTCTGGGGCCAACGTCCTGACTTTC.

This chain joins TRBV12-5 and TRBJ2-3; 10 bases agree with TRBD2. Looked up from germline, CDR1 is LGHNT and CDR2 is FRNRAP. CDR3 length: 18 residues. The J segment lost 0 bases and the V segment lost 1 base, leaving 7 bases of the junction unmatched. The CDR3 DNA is TGTGCTAGTGGTTTGGGGACTAGCGGACGGTCTAGCACAGATACGCAGTATTTT. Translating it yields CASGLGTSGRSSTDTQYF.

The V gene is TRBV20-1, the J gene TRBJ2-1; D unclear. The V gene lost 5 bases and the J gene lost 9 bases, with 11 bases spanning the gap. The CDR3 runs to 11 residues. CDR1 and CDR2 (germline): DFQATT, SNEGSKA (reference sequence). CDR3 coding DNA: TGCAGTGCTTGGGCCTCCCTTGAGCAGTTCTTC. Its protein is CSAWASLEQFF.

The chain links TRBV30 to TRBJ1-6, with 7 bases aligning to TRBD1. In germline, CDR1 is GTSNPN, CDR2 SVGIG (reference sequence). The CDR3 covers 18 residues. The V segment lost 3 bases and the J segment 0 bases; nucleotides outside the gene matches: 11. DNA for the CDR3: TGTGCCTGGAGGCGACAGGGTTTTTACAGCTCCTATAATTCACCCCTCCACTTT. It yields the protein CAWRRQGFYSSYNSPLHF.

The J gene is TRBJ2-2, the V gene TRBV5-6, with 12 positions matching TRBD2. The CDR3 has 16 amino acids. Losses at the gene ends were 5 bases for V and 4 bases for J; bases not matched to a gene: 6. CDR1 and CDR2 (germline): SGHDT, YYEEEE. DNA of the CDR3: TGTGCCAGCAGTTTTCCGGGACTAGCGGGCACCGGGGAGCTGTTTTTT. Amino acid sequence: CASSFPGLAGTGELFF.

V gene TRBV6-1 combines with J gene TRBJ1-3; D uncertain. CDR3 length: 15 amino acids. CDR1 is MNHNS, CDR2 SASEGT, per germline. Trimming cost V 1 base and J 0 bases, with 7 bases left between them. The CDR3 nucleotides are TGTGCCAGCAGTGAAGAGGTTTACTCTGGAAACACCATATATTTT. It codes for CASSEEVYSGNTIYF.

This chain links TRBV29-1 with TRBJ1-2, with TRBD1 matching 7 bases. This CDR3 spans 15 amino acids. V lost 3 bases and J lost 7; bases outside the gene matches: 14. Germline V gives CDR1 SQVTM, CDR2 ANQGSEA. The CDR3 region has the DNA TGCAGCGTTGAGGAGCCGAATAGACAGGGCGGTGGCTACACCTTC. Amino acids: CSVEEPNRQGGGYTF.

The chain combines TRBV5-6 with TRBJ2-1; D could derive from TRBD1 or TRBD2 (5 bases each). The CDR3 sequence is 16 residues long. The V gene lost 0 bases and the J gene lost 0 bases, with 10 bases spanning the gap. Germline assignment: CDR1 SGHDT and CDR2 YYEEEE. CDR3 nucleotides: TGTGCCAGCAGCTTGGCCGCAGGGAGCTCCTACAATGAGCAGTTCTTC. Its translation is CASSLAAGSSYNEQFF.

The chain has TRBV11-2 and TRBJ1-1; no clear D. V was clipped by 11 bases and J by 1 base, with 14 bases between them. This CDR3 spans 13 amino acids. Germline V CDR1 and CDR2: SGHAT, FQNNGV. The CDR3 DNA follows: TGTGCCGTCGCGGCGGTTGGGAACACTGAAGCTTTCTTT. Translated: CAVAAVGNTEAFF.

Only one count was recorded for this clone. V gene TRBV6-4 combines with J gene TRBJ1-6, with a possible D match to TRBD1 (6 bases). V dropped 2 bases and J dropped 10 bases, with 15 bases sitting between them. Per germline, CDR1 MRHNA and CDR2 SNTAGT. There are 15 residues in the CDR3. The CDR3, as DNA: TGTGCCAGCAGTGACCTGGGGGCCTGGGGGTCACCCCTCCACTTT. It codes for CASSDLGAWGSPLHF.

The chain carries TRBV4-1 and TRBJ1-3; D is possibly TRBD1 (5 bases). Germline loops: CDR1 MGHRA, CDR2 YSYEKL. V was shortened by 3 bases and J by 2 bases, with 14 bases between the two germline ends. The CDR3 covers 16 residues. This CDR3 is CASSQIGTPTGNTIYF. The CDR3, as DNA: TGCGCCAGCAGCCAGATTGGGACCCCGACTGGAAACACCATATATTTT.

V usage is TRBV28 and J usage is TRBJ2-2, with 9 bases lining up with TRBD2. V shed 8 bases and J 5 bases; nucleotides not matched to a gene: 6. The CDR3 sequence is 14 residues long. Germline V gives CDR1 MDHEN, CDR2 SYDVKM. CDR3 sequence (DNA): TGTGCCAGCGGAACTAGCGGGTTAACCGGGGAGCTGTTTTTT. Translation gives CASGTSGLTGELFF.

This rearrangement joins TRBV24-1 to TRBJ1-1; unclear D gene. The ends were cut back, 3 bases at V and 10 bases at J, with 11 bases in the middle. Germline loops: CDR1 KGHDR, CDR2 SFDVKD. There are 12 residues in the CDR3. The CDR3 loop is CATSDSLGRAFF. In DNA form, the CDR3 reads TGTGCCACCAGTGATAGCCTCGGGAGAGCTTTCTTT.

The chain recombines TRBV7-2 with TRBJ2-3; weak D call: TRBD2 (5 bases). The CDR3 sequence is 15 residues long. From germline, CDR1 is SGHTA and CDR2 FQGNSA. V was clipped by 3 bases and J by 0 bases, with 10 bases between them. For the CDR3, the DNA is TGTGCCAGCAGCTTGACGGGAACTAGCACAGATACGCAGTATTTT. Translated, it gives CASSLTGTSTDTQYF.

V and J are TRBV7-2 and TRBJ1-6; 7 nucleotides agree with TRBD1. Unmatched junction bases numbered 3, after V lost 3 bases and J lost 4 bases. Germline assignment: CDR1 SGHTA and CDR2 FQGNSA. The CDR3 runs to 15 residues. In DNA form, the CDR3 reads TGTGCCAGCAGCTTTGGCAGGGGGTATAATTCACCCCTCCACTTT. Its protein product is CASSFGRGYNSPLHF.

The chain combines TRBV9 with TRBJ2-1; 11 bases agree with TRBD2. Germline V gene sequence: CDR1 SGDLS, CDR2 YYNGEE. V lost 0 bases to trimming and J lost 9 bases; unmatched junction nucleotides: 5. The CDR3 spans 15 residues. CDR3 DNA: TGTGCCAGCAGCGTAGTGAATCTAGCGGGAGGTGAGCAGTTCTTC. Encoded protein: CASSVVNLAGGEQFF.

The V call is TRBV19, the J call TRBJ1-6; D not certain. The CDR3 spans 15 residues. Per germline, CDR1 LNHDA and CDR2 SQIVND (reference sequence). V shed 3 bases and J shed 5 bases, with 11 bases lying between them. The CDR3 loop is CASSMRENDNSPLHF. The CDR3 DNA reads TGTGCCAGTAGTATGCGGGAAAACGATAATTCACCCCTCCACTTT. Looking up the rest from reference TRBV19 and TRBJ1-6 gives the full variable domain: DGGITQSPKYLFRKEGQNVTLSCEQNLNHDAMYWYRQDPGQGLRLIYYSQIVNDFQKGDIAEGYSVSREKKESFPLTVTSAQKNPTAFYLCASSMRENDNSPLHFGNGTRLTVT.

The CDR3 bases are TGTGCCAGCAGCTCGGGACTAGCGGGAGACAATGAGCAGTTCTTC. It translates to CASSSGLAGDNEQFF. The rearrangement links TRBV7-9 to TRBJ2-1; 14 bases fit TRBD2. CDR3 length: 15 residues. Germline V gene sequence: CDR1 SEHNR, CDR2 FQNEAQ (reference sequence). J gave up 5 bases and V 4 bases, and 1 base lay outside the gene matches.

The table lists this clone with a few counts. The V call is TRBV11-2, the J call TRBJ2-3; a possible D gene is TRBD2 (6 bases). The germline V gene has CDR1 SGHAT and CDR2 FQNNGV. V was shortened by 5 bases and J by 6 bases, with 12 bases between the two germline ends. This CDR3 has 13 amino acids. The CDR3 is CASSGVGRDTQYF. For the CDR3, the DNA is TGTGCCAGCAGCGGGGTGGGGAGGGATACGCAGTATTTT.